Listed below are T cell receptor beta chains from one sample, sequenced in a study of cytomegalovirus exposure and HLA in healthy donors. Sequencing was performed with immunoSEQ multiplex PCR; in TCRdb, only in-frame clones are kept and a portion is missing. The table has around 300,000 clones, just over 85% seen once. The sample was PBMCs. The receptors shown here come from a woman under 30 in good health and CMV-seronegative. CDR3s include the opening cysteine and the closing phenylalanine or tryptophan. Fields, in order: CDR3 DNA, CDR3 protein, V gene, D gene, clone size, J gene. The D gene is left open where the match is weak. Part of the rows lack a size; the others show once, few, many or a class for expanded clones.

cdr3_nt: TGTGCCAGCAGTTACCGGGACAGGGCCGACGAGCAGTACTTC
cdr3_aa: CASSYRDRADEQYF
v_call: TRBV6-5
d_call: TRBD1
clone_size: NA
j_call: TRBJ2-7

cdr3_nt: TGCGCCAGCAGCTTGGGGGACAGGGATGAGCAGTTCTTC
cdr3_aa: CASSLGDRDEQFF
v_call: TRBV5-1
d_call: TRBD1
clone_size: NA
j_call: TRBJ2-1

cdr3_nt: TGTGCCAGCAGCCTAATTAGCGGGGTGTCCAACTACGAGCAGTACTTC
cdr3_aa: CASSLISGVSNYEQYF
v_call: TRBV7-2
d_call: TRBD2
clone_size: NA
j_call: TRBJ2-7

cdr3_nt: TGTGCCAGCCAGTTTACGACTGAAGCTTTCTTT
cdr3_aa: CASQFTTEAFF
v_call: TRBV2
d_call: NA
clone_size: once
j_call: TRBJ1-1

cdr3_nt: TGTGCCAGCAGCGCCATAGGACAGGGGCAATATTATGGCTACACCTTC
cdr3_aa: CASSAIGQGQYYGYTF
v_call: TRBV9
d_call: TRBD1
clone_size: NA
j_call: TRBJ1-2

cdr3_nt: TGTGCCAGCAGAGAGACAGGGGACTATGGCTACACCTTC
cdr3_aa: CASRETGDYGYTF
v_call: TRBV6-5
d_call: TRBD1
clone_size: once
j_call: TRBJ1-2

cdr3_nt: TGCGCCAGCAGCCCCGGCGTGGAGGGAGGGTGGACTGAAGCTTTCTTT
cdr3_aa: CASSPGVEGGWTEAFF
v_call: TRBV5-1
d_call: NA
clone_size: NA
j_call: TRBJ1-1

cdr3_nt: TGTGCCAGCAGCCTACATAGCGGGGGAGGGTCCTACAATGAGCAGTTCTTC
cdr3_aa: CASSLHSGGGSYNEQFF
v_call: TRBV7-8
d_call: TRBD2
clone_size: NA
j_call: TRBJ2-1

cdr3_nt: TGCGCCAGCAGCCAAGATTTTGAAGGGGTTGGTGAAAAACTGTTTTTT
cdr3_aa: CASSQDFEGVGEKLFF
v_call: TRBV4-3
d_call: NA
clone_size: NA
j_call: TRBJ1-4

cdr3_nt: TGCAGCGTAGCGGGAGGGTCCTCCTACGAGCAGTACTTC
cdr3_aa: CSVAGGSSYEQYF
v_call: TRBV29-1
d_call: TRBD2
clone_size: NA
j_call: TRBJ2-7

cdr3_nt: TGTGCCAGTACCGAGGACAGGGACCCTAACTATGGCTACACCTTC
cdr3_aa: CASTEDRDPNYGYTF
v_call: TRBV19
d_call: TRBD1
clone_size: NA
j_call: TRBJ1-2

cdr3_nt: TGTGCCAGCAAGGTGGGACAGGGTCCCTACGAGCAGTACTTC
cdr3_aa: CASKVGQGPYEQYF
v_call: TRBV6-5
d_call: TRBD1
clone_size: NA
j_call: TRBJ2-7

cdr3_nt: TGTGCCAGCAGCGTAGACTTGTCCCCAACCATGGCGCAGTATTTT
cdr3_aa: CASSVDLSPTMAQYF
v_call: TRBV9
d_call: NA
clone_size: NA
j_call: TRBJ2-3

cdr3_nt: TGTGCCAGCAGTTCAAATACAGGGTCACGGGAGCAGTACTTC
cdr3_aa: CASSSNTGSREQYF
v_call: TRBV27
d_call: NA
clone_size: NA
j_call: TRBJ2-7

cdr3_nt: TGTGCCAGCAGTGAATTGGGACAGGCCTACGAGCAGTACTTC
cdr3_aa: CASSELGQAYEQYF
v_call: TRBV25-1
d_call: TRBD1
clone_size: NA
j_call: TRBJ2-7

cdr3_nt: TGTGCCAGCAGCTTAGTAGGGGCTCAAGAGACCCAGTACTTC
cdr3_aa: CASSLVGAQETQYF
v_call: TRBV7-8
d_call: NA
clone_size: NA
j_call: TRBJ2-5

cdr3_nt: TGTGCCAGCAGTCAAGACAACCTACGGGGTGAAAAACTGTTTTTT
cdr3_aa: CASSQDNLRGEKLFF
v_call: TRBV28
d_call: NA
clone_size: few
j_call: TRBJ1-4

cdr3_nt: TGTGCCAGCAGTTTCGGCAGGGGCAATCAGCCCCAGCATTTT
cdr3_aa: CASSFGRGNQPQHF
v_call: TRBV27
d_call: NA
clone_size: NA
j_call: TRBJ1-5

cdr3_nt: TGTGCCAGCAAGCGCGCCGGGACAGGGGGGGAAAAACTGTTTTTT
cdr3_aa: CASKRAGTGGEKLFF
v_call: TRBV6-5
d_call: TRBD1
clone_size: NA
j_call: TRBJ1-4

cdr3_nt: TGCAGCGTCCTCAACACTGAAGCTTTCTTT
cdr3_aa: CSVLNTEAFF
v_call: TRBV29-1
d_call: NA
clone_size: NA
j_call: TRBJ1-1

cdr3_nt: TGTGCCAGCAGTTTAGAGGGAATTAGCAATCAGCCCCAGCATTTT
cdr3_aa: CASSLEGISNQPQHF
v_call: TRBV27
d_call: NA
clone_size: NA
j_call: TRBJ1-5

cdr3_nt: TGTGCCAGCAGCCTCGGGACAGGGGTAAAGGGCTACACCTTC
cdr3_aa: CASSLGTGVKGYTF
v_call: TRBV28
d_call: TRBD1
clone_size: NA
j_call: TRBJ1-2

cdr3_nt: TGCGCCAGCAGCCGAACAGGGCCTGAAGCTTTCTTT
cdr3_aa: CASSRTGPEAFF
v_call: TRBV5-1
d_call: NA
clone_size: few
j_call: TRBJ1-1

cdr3_nt: TGCGCCAGCAGCCAAGAATGGACATGGGGTACCTATGGCTACACCTTC
cdr3_aa: CASSQEWTWGTYGYTF
v_call: TRBV4-3
d_call: NA
clone_size: NA
j_call: TRBJ1-2

cdr3_nt: TGCGCCAGCAGTCCGCAAACAGGGGCCACCGGGGAGCTGTTTTTT
cdr3_aa: CASSPQTGATGELFF
v_call: TRBV5-1
d_call: TRBD1
clone_size: NA
j_call: TRBJ2-2

cdr3_nt: TGCAGCGTCCCTTCTAGCGGGGCTTACACAGATACGCAGTATTTT
cdr3_aa: CSVPSSGAYTDTQYF
v_call: TRBV29-1
d_call: TRBD2
clone_size: NA
j_call: TRBJ2-3

cdr3_nt: TGCGCCAGCAGCTTGGGCGTCCAAGCCACCTACAATGAGCAGTTCTTC
cdr3_aa: CASSLGVQATYNEQFF
v_call: TRBV5-1
d_call: NA
clone_size: NA
j_call: TRBJ2-1

cdr3_nt: TGTGCCAGCAGCTCACGGACAGACAATGGCTACACCTTC
cdr3_aa: CASSSRTDNGYTF
v_call: TRBV9
d_call: NA
clone_size: NA
j_call: TRBJ1-2

cdr3_nt: TGCGCCAGCAGCCGTGGGGTTCAGGGTGGTACGGAAAAACTGTTTTTT
cdr3_aa: CASSRGVQGGTEKLFF
v_call: TRBV5-1
d_call: NA
clone_size: NA
j_call: TRBJ1-4

cdr3_nt: TGTGCCTGGAGTGTAAGGGGCAGCCAGCCCCAGCATTTT
cdr3_aa: CAWSVRGSQPQHF
v_call: TRBV30
d_call: NA
clone_size: NA
j_call: TRBJ1-5

cdr3_nt: TGTGCCAGCAGCGTATTGGGGGACAGGGGAAACACCATATATTTT
cdr3_aa: CASSVLGDRGNTIYF
v_call: TRBV9
d_call: TRBD1
clone_size: once
j_call: TRBJ1-3

cdr3_nt: TGTGCCAGCACTATTCCGGGACTAGGAGCCAAAGAGACCCAGTACTTC
cdr3_aa: CASTIPGLGAKETQYF
v_call: TRBV2
d_call: TRBD2
clone_size: NA
j_call: TRBJ2-5

cdr3_nt: TGTGCCTGGAGTGGTGGGAGAGGGCAGCCCCAGCATTTT
cdr3_aa: CAWSGGRGQPQHF
v_call: TRBV30
d_call: NA
clone_size: NA
j_call: TRBJ1-5